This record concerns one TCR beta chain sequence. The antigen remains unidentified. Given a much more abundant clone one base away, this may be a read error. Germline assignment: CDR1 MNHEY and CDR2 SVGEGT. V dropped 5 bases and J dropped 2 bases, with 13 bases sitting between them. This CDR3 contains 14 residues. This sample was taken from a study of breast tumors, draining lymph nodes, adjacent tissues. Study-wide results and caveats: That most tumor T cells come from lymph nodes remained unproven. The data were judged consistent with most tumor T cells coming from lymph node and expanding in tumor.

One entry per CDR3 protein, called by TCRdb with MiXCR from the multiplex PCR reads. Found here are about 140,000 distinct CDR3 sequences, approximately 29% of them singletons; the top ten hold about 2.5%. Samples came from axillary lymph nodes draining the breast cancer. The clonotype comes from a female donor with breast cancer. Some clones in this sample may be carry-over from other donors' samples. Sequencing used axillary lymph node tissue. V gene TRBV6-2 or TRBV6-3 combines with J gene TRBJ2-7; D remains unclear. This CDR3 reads CASSHVWGTYEQYV. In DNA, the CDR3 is TGTGCCAGCAGTCATGTTTGGGGAACCTACGAGCAGTACGTC.